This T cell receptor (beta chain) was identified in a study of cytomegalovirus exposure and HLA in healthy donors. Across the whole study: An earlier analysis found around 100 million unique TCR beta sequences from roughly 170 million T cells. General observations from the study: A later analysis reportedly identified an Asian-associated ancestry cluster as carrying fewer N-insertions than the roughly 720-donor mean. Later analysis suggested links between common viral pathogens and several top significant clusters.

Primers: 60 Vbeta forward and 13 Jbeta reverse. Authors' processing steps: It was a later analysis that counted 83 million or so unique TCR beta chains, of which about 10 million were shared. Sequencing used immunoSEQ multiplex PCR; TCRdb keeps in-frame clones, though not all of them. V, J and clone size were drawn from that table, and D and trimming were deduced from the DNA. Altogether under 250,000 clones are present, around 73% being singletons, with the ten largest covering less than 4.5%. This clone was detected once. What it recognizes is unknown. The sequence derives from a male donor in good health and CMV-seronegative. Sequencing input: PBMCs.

CDR3 loop: CASSFDRVREQYF. As DNA, the CDR3 is TGTGCCAGCAGTTTTGACAGGGTGCGAGAGCAGTACTTC. V is TRBV28 and J is TRBJ2-7; 7 bases line up with TRBD1. The CDR3 covers 13 residues. V lost 3 bases to trimming and J lost 7 bases; unmatched junction nucleotides: 6. The germline V gene encodes CDR1 MDHEN and CDR2 SYDVKM. Combining the CDR3 with reference TRBV28 and TRBJ2-7 gives the whole variable domain DVKVTQSSRYLVKRTGEKVFLECVQDMDHENMFWYRQDPGLGLRLIYFSYDVKMKEKGDIPEGYSVSREKKERFSLILESASTNQTSMYLCASSFDRVREQYFGPGTRLTVT.